The rows below give T cell receptor beta chains drawn from one sample of a study of Ad26.COV2.S vaccination and SARS-CoV-2 variants. The method was immunoSEQ multiplex PCR; TCRdb's version includes in-frame clones alone and lacks a portion of them. The profile shows approximately 300,000 clones, approximately 80% of them singletons. The specimen comprised peripheral blood, sampled in a trial of Ad26.COV2.S vaccine versus placebo. Receptors were obtained from a person aged 18-65 years who received the Ad26.COV2.S COVID-19 vaccine or a placebo. CDR3s include the opening cysteine and the closing phenylalanine or tryptophan. A D gene is named only where the DNA matches it firmly. Size is stated for part of the rows, as once, few or many counts, or as a class when the clone is expanded.

D gene	V gene	clone size	J gene	CDR3 protein	CDR3 DNA
TRBD2	TRBV9	NA	TRBJ2-3	CASSPSLAGTDTQYF	TGTGCCAGCAGCCCGAGCCTAGCGGGGACAGATACGCAGTATTTT
TRBD1	TRBV24-1	NA	TRBJ2-3	CATSDPNFPPQGDDTQYF	TGTGCCACCAGTGATCCTAACTTTCCCCCCCAGGGGGATGATACGCAGTATTTT
NA	TRBV6-6	NA	TRBJ2-4	CASSPRDPDDIQYF	TGTGCCAGCAGTCCTAGGGACCCAGACGACATTCAGTACTTC
NA	TRBV27	once	TRBJ1-5	CASAPKEGGSREPQHF	TGTGCCAGCGCCCCAAAAGAGGGTGGCAGCCGAGAGCCCCAGCATTTT
TRBD1	TRBV5-4	NA	TRBJ1-2	CASSLVSSGQGAGYTF	TGTGCCAGCAGCTTGGTATCCTCGGGGCAGGGGGCTGGCTACACCTTC
TRBD1	TRBV4-1	few	TRBJ1-2	CASSQDSRGNYGYTF	TGCGCCAGCAGCCAAGATTCCAGGGGGAACTATGGCTACACCTTC
NA	TRBV12-3/TRBV12-4	NA	TRBJ1-1	CASSLQGNTEAFF	TGTGCCAGCAGTTTACAGGGGAACACTGAAGCTTTCTTT
TRBD2	TRBV19	NA	TRBJ2-7	CASSPLTSGNYEQYF	TGTGCCAGTAGTCCACTGACTAGCGGGAACTACGAGCAGTACTTC
TRBD1	TRBV15	NA	TRBJ2-3	CATSRSRTGGNTQYF	TGTGCCACCAGCAGATCGAGGACAGGGGGGAATACGCAGTATTTT
NA	TRBV29-1	NA	TRBJ1-4	CSVSEEKLFF	TGCAGCGTCTCCGAGGAAAAACTGTTTTTT
NA	TRBV2	NA	TRBJ1-6	CASLPGRGNSPLHF	TGTGCCAGCCTACCGGGACGGGGAAATTCACCCCTCCACTTT
NA	TRBV30	NA	TRBJ1-2	CAWSVWGAGYGYTF	TGTGCCTGGAGTGTATGGGGGGCAGGGTATGGCTACACCTTC
NA	TRBV24-1	NA	TRBJ2-1	CATSPEGGHEQFF	TGTGCCACCAGCCCCGAGGGGGGCCATGAGCAGTTCTTC
NA	TRBV3-1/TRBV3-2	NA	TRBJ1-1	CASSLGVAETEAFF	TGTGCCAGCAGCCTGGGGGTGGCCGAAACTGAAGCTTTCTTT
NA	TRBV2	NA	TRBJ1-6	CASRLSSRGSPLHF	TGTGCCAGCAGGCTGAGTTCCCGGGGTTCACCCCTCCACTTT
NA	TRBV21-1	NA	TRBJ2-1	CASSISPGLADYNEQFF	TGTGCCAGCAGCATTAGCCCCGGACTAGCGGACTACAATGAGCAGTTCTTC
TRBD1	TRBV6-5	NA	TRBJ1-1	CATATGWGAKRAFF	TGTGCCACCGCGACAGGGTGGGGGGCCAAGAGAGCTTTCTTT
TRBD1	TRBV27	NA	TRBJ1-6	CASSLDRDNSPLHF	TGTGCCAGCAGTTTAGACAGGGATAATTCACCCCTCCACTTT
NA	TRBV11-3	NA	TRBJ1-1	CASSLPPNTEAFF	TGTGCCAGCAGCCTCCCCCCGAACACTGAAGCTTTCTTT
NA	TRBV5-4	once	TRBJ2-3	CASSLEYTQYF	TGTGCCAGCAGCTTGGAATATACGCAGTATTTT
TRBD2	TRBV14	once	TRBJ2-2	CASSQYRTSGSFGELFF	TGTGCCAGCAGCCAATATAGGACTAGCGGAAGTTTCGGGGAGCTGTTTTTT
TRBD2	TRBV2	few	TRBJ2-7	CASSESSGAGYEQYF	TGTGCCAGCAGTGAGTCTAGCGGGGCCGGTTACGAGCAGTACTTC
NA	TRBV4-2	NA	TRBJ1-3	CASSQDLGNTIYF	TGTGCCAGCAGCCAAGATCTAGGAAACACCATATATTTT
NA	TRBV6-5	NA	TRBJ1-1	CASIKGRGGTEAFF	TGTGCCAGCATCAAGGGCAGGGGAGGGACTGAAGCTTTCTTT
NA	TRBV14	NA	TRBJ2-2	CASSQVKGNLAGELFF	TGTGCCAGCAGCCAAGTCAAGGGGAACCTCGCCGGGGAGCTGTTTTTT
TRBD1	TRBV5-1	NA	TRBJ1-4	CASSPGQATNEKLFF	TGCGCCAGCAGCCCTGGACAGGCAACTAATGAAAAACTGTTTTTT
NA	TRBV29-1	NA	TRBJ2-1	CSVEDLSSGWGLAREQFF	TGCAGCGTTGAAGATCTTTCTTCTGGGTGGGGGCTTGCGAGGGAGCAGTTCTTC
NA	TRBV7-3	NA	TRBJ2-3	CASSLGGADTQYF	TGTGCCAGCAGCTTGGGGGGCGCAGATACGCAGTATTTT
TRBD1	TRBV24-1	NA	TRBJ2-3	CATSEALGQGATDTQYF	TGTGCCACCAGTGAGGCCCTGGGACAGGGGGCAACAGATACGCAGTATTTT
NA	TRBV9	NA	TRBJ1-2	CASSVDVGTNYGYTF	TGTGCCAGCAGCGTAGACGTGGGGACTAACTATGGCTACACCTTC
TRBD2	TRBV29-1	NA	TRBJ2-3	CSVKGLAGGTYLSTDTQYF	TGCAGCGTAAAAGGGCTAGCGGGGGGTACCTATCTTAGCACAGATACGCAGTATTTT
NA	TRBV28	NA	TRBJ2-6	CASGVVAGANVLTF	TGTGCCAGCGGCGTAGTTGCTGGGGCCAACGTCCTGACTTTC
NA	TRBV5-1	NA	TRBJ2-7	CASSSDTGYEQYF	TGCGCCAGCAGCTCGGATACAGGGTACGAGCAGTACTTC
NA	TRBV7-8	NA	TRBJ1-4	CASRKTRATNEKLFF	TGTGCCAGCAGGAAAACGAGAGCAACTAATGAAAAACTGTTTTTT
TRBD1	TRBV10-1	NA	TRBJ1-4	CASSESRTGEVEKLFF	TGCGCCAGCAGTGAGTCCCGTACAGGGGAGGTCGAAAAACTGTTTTTT
NA	TRBV2	NA	TRBJ1-1	CASADRTMNTEAFF	TGTGCCAGCGCAGACAGGACAATGAACACTGAAGCTTTCTTT
NA	TRBV6-5	NA	TRBJ1-1	CASSRGVETEAFF	TGTGCCAGCAGTCGAGGGGTGGAAACTGAAGCTTTCTTT
TRBD2	TRBV11-2	NA	TRBJ2-1	CASSLGGGSVNEQFF	TGTGCCAGCAGCCTGGGGGGGGGATCGGTGAATGAGCAGTTCTTC
NA	TRBV27	NA	TRBJ2-1	CAGGDRSYNEQFF	TGTGCCGGCGGGGACAGATCCTACAATGAGCAGTTCTTC
NA	TRBV12-5	many	TRBJ1-2	CASGLELSGYPYGYTF	TGTGCTAGTGGTTTGGAGCTTTCGGGATACCCGTATGGCTACACCTTC
TRBD1	TRBV5-1	NA	TRBJ2-7	CASSPRDRGDPYEQYF	TGCGCCAGCAGCCCCCGGGACAGGGGAGACCCCTACGAGCAGTACTTC
NA	TRBV5-1	NA	TRBJ2-1	CASSLGGHDNEQFF	TGCGCCAGCAGCTTGGGAGGTCACGACAATGAGCAGTTCTTC
NA	TRBV3-1/TRBV3-2	once	TRBJ1-6	CASRDGKGLSPLHF	TGTGCCAGCAGGGACGGGAAGGGGCTATCACCCCTCCACTTT
TRBD2	TRBV7-2	NA	TRBJ2-3	CASSPRLAGGLDTQYF	TGTGCCAGCAGTCCCCGACTAGCGGGGGGATTAGATACGCAGTATTTT
TRBD1	TRBV4-1	NA	TRBJ2-6	CASSQLHRGPGANVLTF	TGCGCCAGCAGCCAATTACACAGGGGGCCAGGGGCCAACGTCCTGACTTTC
NA	TRBV5-6	once	TRBJ2-1	CASSLTPGRNYNEQFF	TGTGCCAGCAGCTTAACCCCGGGTCGCAATTACAATGAGCAGTTCTTC
NA	TRBV5-4	NA	TRBJ2-7	CASSSRSGEQYF	TGTGCCAGCAGCTCCCGTAGCGGCGAGCAGTACTTC
TRBD1	TRBV10-3	few	TRBJ1-6	CATQPTGGPSGSPLHF	TGTGCCACCCAACCAACAGGGGGCCCGTCCGGTTCACCCCTCCACTTT
NA	TRBV15	NA	TRBJ1-5	CATSRDRSSASHQPQHF	TGTGCCACCAGCAGAGATCGGAGTTCCGCTAGCCATCAGCCCCAGCATTTT
NA	TRBV24-1	NA	TRBJ1-5	CATSDRSGSNQPQHF	TGTGCCACCAGTGACCGATCTGGTTCTAATCAGCCCCAGCATTTT
TRBD1	TRBV19	NA	TRBJ1-2	CASGTGQGAIGYTF	TGTGCCAGTGGAACGGGACAGGGGGCAATTGGCTACACCTTC
TRBD1	TRBV19	NA	TRBJ2-7	CASRDRAVYEQYF	TGTGCCAGTCGGGACAGGGCTGTCTACGAGCAGTACTTC
NA	TRBV5-1	NA	TRBJ2-7	CASSLARDKTGEQYF	TGCGCCAGCAGCTTGGCCAGGGACAAAACGGGCGAGCAGTACTTC